The clone carrying this TCR beta chain was found many times. The antigen is undetermined. This CDR3 spans 16 amino acids. The germline gives CDR1 MNHNS, CDR2 SASEGT. V lost 5 bases, J lost 1 base, and 16 bases lay in between. The data stem from a study of T-cell reconstitution after alpha-beta-depleted transplantation in children. Unique molecular identifiers featured in how the TCRbeta library was prepared. TCRdb itself ran the PCR reads through MiXCR, one entry per CDR3 protein. The table shows 73,000 or so distinct CDR3 sequences, with just under 5% occurring only once. Study-wide results and caveats: Hyperexpanded clones declined; after one year, newly produced T cells mostly supplied diversity. Several hundred rapidly expanded clones from non-depleted graft cells reportedly supplied alpha-beta T cells about two months post-transplant.

The chain uses TRBV6-1 and TRBJ2-3; D possibly uses TRBD1 or TRBD2 (6 bases each). The starting material was PBMCs, mostly from graft donor cells, obtained 180 days after TCRalphabeta/CD19-depleted stem cell transplant. The TCR sequence derives from a boy in the first two years of life who had a stem cell transplant for acute myeloid leukemia, so the T cells may come from the graft donor. The chain's CDR3 is CASSRTGAPGTDTQYF. CDR3 nucleotide sequence: TGTGCCAGCAGTCGAACGGGGGCCCCTGGCACAGATACGCAGTATTTT.